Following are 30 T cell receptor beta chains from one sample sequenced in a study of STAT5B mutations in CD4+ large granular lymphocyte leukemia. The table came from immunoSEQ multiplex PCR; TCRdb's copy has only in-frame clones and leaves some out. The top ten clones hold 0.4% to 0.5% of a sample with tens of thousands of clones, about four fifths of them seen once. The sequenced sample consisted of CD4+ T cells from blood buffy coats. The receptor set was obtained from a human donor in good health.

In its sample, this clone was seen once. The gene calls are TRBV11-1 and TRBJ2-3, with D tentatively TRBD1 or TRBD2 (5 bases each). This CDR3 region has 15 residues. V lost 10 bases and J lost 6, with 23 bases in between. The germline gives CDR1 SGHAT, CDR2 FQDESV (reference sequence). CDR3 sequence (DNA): TGTGCCACAACCCCCCGCAATGGGGGTGAGGATACGCAGTATTTT. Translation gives CATTPRNGGEDTQYF.

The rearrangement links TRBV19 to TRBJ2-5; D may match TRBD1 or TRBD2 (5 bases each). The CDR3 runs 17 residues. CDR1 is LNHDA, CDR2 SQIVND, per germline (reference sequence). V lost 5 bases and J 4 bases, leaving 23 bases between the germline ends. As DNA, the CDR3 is TGTGCCAGTAGTGCGATTGGGGCTTCCCCAGGACTAGAGACCCAGTACTTC. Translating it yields CASSAIGASPGLETQYF.

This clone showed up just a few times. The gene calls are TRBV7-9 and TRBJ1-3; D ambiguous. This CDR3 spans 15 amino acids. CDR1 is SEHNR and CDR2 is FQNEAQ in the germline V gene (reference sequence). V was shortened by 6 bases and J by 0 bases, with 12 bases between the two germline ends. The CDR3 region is CASRPRAVSGNTIYF. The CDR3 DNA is TGTGCCAGCAGGCCTCGGGCCGTCTCTGGAAACACCATATATTTT.

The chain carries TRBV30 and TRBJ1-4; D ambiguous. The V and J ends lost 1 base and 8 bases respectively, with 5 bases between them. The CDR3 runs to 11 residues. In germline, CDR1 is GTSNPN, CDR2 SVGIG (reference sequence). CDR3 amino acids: CAWSESEKLFF. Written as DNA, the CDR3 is TGTGCCTGGAGTGAGTCGGAAAAACTGTTTTTT.

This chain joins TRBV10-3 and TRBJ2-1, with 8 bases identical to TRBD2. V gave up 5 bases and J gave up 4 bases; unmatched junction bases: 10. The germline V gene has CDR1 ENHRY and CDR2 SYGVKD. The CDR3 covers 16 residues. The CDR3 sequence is CAISRRTSQTYNEQFF. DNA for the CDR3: TGTGCCATCAGTCGAAGGACTAGCCAAACTTACAATGAGCAGTTCTTC.

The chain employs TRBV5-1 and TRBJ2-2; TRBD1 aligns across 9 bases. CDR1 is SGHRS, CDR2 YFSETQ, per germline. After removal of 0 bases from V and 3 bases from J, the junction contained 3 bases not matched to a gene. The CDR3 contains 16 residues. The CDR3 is CASSLGDRADTGELFF. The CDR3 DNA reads TGCGCCAGCAGCTTGGGGGACAGGGCCGACACCGGGGAGCTGTTTTTT.

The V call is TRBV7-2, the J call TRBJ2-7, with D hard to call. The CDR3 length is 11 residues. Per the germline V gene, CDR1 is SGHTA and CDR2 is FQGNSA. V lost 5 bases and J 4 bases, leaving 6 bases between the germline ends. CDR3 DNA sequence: TGTGCCAGCAGCCTCATTTACGAGCAGTACTTC. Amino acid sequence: CASSLIYEQYF.

CDR3: CASSLLVGTYEQYF. CDR3 nucleotides: TGTGCCAGCAGCTTATTGGTGGGGACCTACGAGCAGTACTTC. The genes are TRBV11-3 and TRBJ2-7; D ambiguous. V was clipped by 2 bases and J by 2 bases, with 10 bases between them. Germline values: CDR1 SGHNT, CDR2 YENEEA. CDR3 length: 14 residues.

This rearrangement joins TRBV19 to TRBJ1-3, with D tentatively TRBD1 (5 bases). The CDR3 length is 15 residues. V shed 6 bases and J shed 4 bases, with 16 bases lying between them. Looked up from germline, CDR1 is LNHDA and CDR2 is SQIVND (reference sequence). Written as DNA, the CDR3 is TGTGCCAGTAGCTTACAGGCTAGCGACGGAAACACCATATATTTT. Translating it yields CASSLQASDGNTIYF. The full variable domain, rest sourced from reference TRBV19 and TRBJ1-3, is DGGITQSPKYLFRKEGQNVTLSCEQNLNHDAMYWYRQDPGQGLRLIYYSQIVNDFQKGDIAEGYSVSREKKESFPLTVTSAQKNPTAFYLCASSLQASDGNTIYFGEGSWLTVV.

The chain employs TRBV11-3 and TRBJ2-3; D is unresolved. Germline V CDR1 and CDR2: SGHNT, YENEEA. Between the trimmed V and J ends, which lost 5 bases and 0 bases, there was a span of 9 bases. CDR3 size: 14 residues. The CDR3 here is CASSPPASTDTQYF. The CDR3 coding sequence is TGTGCCAGCAGCCCACCGGCTAGCACAGATACGCAGTATTTT.

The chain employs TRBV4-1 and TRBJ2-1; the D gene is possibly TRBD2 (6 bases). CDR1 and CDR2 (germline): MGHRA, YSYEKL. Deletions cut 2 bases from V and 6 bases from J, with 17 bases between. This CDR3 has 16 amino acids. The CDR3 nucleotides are TGCGCCAGCAGCCAACTCCTCGCGGGGTCGCGCAATGAGCAGTTCTTC. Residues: CASSQLLAGSRNEQFF.

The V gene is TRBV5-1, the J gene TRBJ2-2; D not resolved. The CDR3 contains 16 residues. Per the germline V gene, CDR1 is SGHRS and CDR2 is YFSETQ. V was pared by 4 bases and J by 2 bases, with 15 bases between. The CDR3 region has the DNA TGCGCCAGCAGCCTACTCCCGGTGCAAAACACCGGGGAGCTGTTTTTT. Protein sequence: CASSLLPVQNTGELFF. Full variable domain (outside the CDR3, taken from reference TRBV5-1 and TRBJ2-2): KAGVTQTPRYLIKTRGQQVTLSCSPISGHRSVSWYQQTPGQGLQFLFEYFSETQRNKGNFPGRFSGRQFSNSRSEMNVSTLELGDSALYLCASSLLPVQNTGELFFGEGSRLTVL.

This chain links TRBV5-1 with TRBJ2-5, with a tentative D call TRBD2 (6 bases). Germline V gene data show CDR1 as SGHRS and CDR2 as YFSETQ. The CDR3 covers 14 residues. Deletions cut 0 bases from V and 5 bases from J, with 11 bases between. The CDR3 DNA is TGCGCCAGCAGCTTGGACCACGGGGGTGAGACCCAGTACTTC. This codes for CASSLDHGGETQYF. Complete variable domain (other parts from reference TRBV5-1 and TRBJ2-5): KAGVTQTPRYLIKTRGQQVTLSCSPISGHRSVSWYQQTPGQGLQFLFEYFSETQRNKGNFPGRFSGRQFSNSRSEMNVSTLELGDSALYLCASSLDHGGETQYFGPGTRLLVL.

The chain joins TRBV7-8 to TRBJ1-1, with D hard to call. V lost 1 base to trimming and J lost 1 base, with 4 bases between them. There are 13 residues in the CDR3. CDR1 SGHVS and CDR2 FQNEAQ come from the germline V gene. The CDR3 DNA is TGTGCCAGCAGCTTAGGGAGGAACACTGAAGCTTTCTTT. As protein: CASSLGRNTEAFF.

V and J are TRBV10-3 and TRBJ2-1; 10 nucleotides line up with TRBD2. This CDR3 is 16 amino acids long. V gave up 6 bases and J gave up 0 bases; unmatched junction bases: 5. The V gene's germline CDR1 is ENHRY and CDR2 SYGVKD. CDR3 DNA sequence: TGTGCCATCAGCCAAGCGGGAGGGAGCTCCTACAATGAGCAGTTCTTC. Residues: CAISQAGGSSYNEQFF.

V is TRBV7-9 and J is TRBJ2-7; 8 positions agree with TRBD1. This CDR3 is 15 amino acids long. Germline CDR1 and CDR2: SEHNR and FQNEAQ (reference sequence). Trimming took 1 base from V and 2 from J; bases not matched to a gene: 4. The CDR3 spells CASSLEQGATYEQYF. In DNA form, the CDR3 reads TGTGCCAGCAGCTTAGAGCAGGGGGCAACCTACGAGCAGTACTTC.

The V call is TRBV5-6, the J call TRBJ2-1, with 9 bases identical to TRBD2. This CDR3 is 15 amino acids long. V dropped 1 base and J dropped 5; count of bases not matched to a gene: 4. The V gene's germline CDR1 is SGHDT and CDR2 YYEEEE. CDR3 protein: CASSLRAGGHNEQFF. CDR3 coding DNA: TGTGCCAGCAGCTTGCGAGCGGGAGGTCACAATGAGCAGTTCTTC.

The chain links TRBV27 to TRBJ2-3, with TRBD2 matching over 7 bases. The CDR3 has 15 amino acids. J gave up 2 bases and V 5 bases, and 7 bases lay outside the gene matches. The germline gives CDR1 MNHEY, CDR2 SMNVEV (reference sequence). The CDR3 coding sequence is TGTGCCAGCAGTGCTATACGGGACTACACAGATACGCAGTATTTT. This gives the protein CASSAIRDYTDTQYF.

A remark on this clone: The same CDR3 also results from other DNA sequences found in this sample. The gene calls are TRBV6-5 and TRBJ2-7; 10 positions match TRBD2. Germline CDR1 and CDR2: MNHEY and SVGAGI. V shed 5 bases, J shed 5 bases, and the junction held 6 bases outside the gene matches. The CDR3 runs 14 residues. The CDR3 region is CASSLAGAIHEQYF. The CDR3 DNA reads TGTGCCAGCAGTCTAGCGGGAGCTATCCACGAGCAGTACTTC.

This CDR3 reads CASSFSLAAINEQFF. The DNA of the CDR3 is TGTGCCAGCAGTTTTTCGCTAGCGGCTATCAATGAGCAGTTCTTC. The genes are TRBV28 and TRBJ2-1; 7 positions agree with TRBD2. The CDR3 totals 15 residues. Looked up from germline, CDR1 is MDHEN and CDR2 is SYDVKM. Trimming at V came to 3 bases and at J to 6 bases, leaving 8 bases not matched to a gene.

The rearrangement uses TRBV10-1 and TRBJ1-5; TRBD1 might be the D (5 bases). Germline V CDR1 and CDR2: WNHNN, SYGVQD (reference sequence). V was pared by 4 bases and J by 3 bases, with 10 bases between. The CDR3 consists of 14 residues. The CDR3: CASSVTAFNQPQHF. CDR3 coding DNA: TGCGCCAGCAGTGTGACAGCGTTCAATCAGCCCCAGCATTTT.

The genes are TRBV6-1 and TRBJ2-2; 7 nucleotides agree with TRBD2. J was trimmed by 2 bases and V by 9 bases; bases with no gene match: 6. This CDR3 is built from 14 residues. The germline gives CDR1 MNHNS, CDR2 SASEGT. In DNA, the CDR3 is TGTGCCAGTATGCTAGCGGCTAACACCGGGGAGCTGTTTTTT. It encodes CASMLAANTGELFF.

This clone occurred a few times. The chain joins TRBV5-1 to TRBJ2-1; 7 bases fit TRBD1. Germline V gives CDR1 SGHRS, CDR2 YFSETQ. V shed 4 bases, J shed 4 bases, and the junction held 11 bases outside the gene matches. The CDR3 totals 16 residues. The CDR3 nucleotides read TGCGCCAGCAGCGACCGGCTGGGGACAGTTTACAATGAGCAGTTCTTC. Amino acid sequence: CASSDRLGTVYNEQFF.

This chain's CDR3 is CASSLDSRAGGGKTQYF. The CDR3 DNA follows: TGCGCCAGCAGCTTGGATTCCCGAGCGGGAGGAGGGAAGACCCAGTACTTC. The chain carries TRBV5-1 and TRBJ2-5; 9 bases are shared with TRBD2. Germline trimming cut 0 bases from V and 6 bases from J; bases unmatched to any gene: 12. The length of the CDR3 is 17 residues. The V gene's germline CDR1 is SGHRS and CDR2 YFSETQ.

The CDR3 protein is CAISASEIQETQYF. The CDR3 coding sequence is TGTGCCATCAGTGCTTCGGAGATCCAAGAGACCCAGTACTTC. The chain recombines TRBV10-3 with TRBJ2-5, with D unclear. The CDR3 is made up of 14 amino acids. Trimming stripped 4 bases from V and 1 base from J, with 10 bases between. The germline V gene encodes CDR1 ENHRY and CDR2 SYGVKD.

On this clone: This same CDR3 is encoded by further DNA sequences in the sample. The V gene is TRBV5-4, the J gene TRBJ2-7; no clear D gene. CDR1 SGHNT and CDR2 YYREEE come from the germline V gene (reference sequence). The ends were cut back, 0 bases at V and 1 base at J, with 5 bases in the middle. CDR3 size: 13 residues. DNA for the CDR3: TGTGCCAGCAGCTTGGTGGGTTCCTACGAGCAGTACTTC. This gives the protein CASSLVGSYEQYF.

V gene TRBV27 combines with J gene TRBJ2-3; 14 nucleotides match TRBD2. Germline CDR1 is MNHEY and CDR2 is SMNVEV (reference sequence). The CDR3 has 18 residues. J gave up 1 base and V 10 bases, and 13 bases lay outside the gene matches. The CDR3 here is CAMPPGLAGEAGTDTQYF. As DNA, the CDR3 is TGTGCCATGCCCCCGGGACTAGCGGGAGAGGCGGGCACAGATACGCAGTATTTT.

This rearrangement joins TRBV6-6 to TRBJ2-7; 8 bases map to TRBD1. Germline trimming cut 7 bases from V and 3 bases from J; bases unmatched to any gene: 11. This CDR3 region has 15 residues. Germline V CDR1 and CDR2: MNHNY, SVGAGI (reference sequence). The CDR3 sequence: CASTVGQGKNYEQYF. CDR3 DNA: TGTGCCAGCACTGTAGGACAGGGAAAAAACTACGAGCAGTACTTC.

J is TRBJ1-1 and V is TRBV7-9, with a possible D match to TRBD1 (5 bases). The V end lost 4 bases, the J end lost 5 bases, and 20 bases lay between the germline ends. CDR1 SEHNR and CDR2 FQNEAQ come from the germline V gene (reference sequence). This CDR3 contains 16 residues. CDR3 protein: CASSSRPVGGGTEAFF. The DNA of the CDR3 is TGTGCCAGCAGCTCACGACCAGTCGGGGGTGGAACTGAAGCTTTCTTT.

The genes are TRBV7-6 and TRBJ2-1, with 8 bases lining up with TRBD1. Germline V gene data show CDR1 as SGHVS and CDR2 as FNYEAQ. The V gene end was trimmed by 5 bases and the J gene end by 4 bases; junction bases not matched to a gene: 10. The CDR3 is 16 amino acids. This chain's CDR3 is CASSPAQGAHYNEQFF. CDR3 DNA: TGTGCCAGCAGCCCGGCCCAGGGGGCTCATTACAATGAGCAGTTCTTC. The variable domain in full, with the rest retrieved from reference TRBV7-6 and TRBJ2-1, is GAGVSQSPRYKVTKRGQDVALRCDPISGHVSLYWYRQALGQGPEFLTYFNYEAQQDKSGLPNDRFSAERPEGSISTLTIQRTEQRDSAMYRCASSPAQGAHYNEQFFGPGTRLTVL.